The clone carrying this T cell receptor (beta chain) occurred a few times. The data were taken from a study of blood T cell repertoires in COVID-19. Overall study context: Acute and convalescent COVID-19 samples came from the United States, Italy and Spain. From T cells, B-cell-depleted T cells, or PBMCs came the material, which was cDNA or gDNA.

V lost 3 bases and J 7 bases, leaving 7 bases between the germline ends. The CDR3 runs 12 residues. Authors' data handling: Amplification of reference gene primers provided the estimated nucleated cell counts. Clones were sequenced by immunoSEQ multiplex PCR, and TCRdb holds only the in-frame ones, with some missing. V and J calls and clone size are copied from that table; D and trimming were computed from the DNA. Of around 250,000 clones listed, roughly 88% are singletons. Two negative PCRs, clearance, or symptom resolution characterized the recovered Cohort 3 donors. Sequencing used PBMCs or T cells enriched from blood (not recorded which). This chain links TRBV12-3 or TRBV12-4 with TRBJ1-5; D is unclear. This TCR was sampled from a woman in her forties or fifties who had recovered from COVID-19. This CDR3 is CASSFGQQPQHF. The CDR3 region has the DNA TGTGCCAGCAGTTTTGGCCAACAGCCCCAGCATTTT.